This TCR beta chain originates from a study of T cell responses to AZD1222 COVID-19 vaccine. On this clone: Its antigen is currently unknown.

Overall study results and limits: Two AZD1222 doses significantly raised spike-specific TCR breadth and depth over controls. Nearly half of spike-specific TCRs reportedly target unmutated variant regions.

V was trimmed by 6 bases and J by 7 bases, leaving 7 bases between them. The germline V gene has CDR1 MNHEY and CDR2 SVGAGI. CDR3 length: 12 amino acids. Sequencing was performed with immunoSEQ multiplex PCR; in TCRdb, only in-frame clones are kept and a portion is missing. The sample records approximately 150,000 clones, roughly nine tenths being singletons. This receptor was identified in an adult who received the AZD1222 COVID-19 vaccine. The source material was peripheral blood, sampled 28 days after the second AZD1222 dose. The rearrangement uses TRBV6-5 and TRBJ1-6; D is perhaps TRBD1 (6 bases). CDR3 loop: CASSQGNSPLHF. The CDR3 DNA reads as TGTGCCAGCAGCCAGGGGAATTCACCCCTCCACTTT.